These 18 T cell receptor beta chains share one sample of origin, sequenced in a study of CD8+ T cells in alopecia areata. The authors extracted RNA and reverse transcribed it into cDNA as the sequencing template. Sequenced by immunoSEQ multiplex PCR; TCRdb stores in-frame clones only, minus some. The sample includes about 150,000 clones, 40% to 60% of them seen just once. The starting material was CD8+ T cells sorted from blood, obtained at week 0. The receptors were gathered from a human donor with alopecia areata.

This chain uses TRBV2 with TRBJ2-7; perhaps TRBD1 as D (7 bases). This CDR3 contains 13 residues. From germline, CDR1 is SNHLY and CDR2 FYNNEI. V was cut by 4 bases and J by 5 bases, with 12 bases left in between. The CDR3 sequence: CASSGDREDEQYF. CDR3 sequence (DNA): TGTGCCAGCAGTGGAGACAGGGAGGACGAGCAGTACTTC. The variable domain in full, with the rest retrieved from reference TRBV2 and TRBJ2-7, is EPEVTQTPSHQVTQMGQEVILRCVPISNHLYFYWYRQILGQKVEFLVSFYNNEISEKSEIFDDQFSVERPDGSNFTLKIRSTKLEDSAMYFCASSGDREDEQYFGPGTRLTVT.

This clone came up a few times. The chain's CDR3 is CSVEVRANEKLFF. As DNA, the CDR3 is TGCAGCGTTGAAGTCAGGGCGAATGAAAAACTGTTTTTT. This chain links TRBV29-1 with TRBJ1-4; D might be TRBD1 (5 bases). Germline V gene lookup returns CDR1 SQVTM and CDR2 ANQGSEA. The V end lost 1 base, the J end lost 5 bases, and 8 bases lay between the germline ends. The CDR3 sequence is 13 residues long.

V usage is TRBV27 and J usage is TRBJ1-1; tentatively, D is TRBD1 (5 bases). Germline loops: CDR1 MNHEY, CDR2 SMNVEV (reference sequence). With 2 bases removed from V and 7 bases from J, the gap between germline ends came to 11 bases. The length of the CDR3 is 13 residues. The CDR3 protein is CASSLARQNEAFF. The CDR3 bases are TGTGCCAGCAGTTTAGCAAGACAGAATGAAGCTTTCTTT.

The V gene is TRBV4-3, the J gene TRBJ2-5; D possibly matches TRBD1 or TRBD2 (5 bases each). Germline assignment: CDR1 LGHNA and CDR2 YSLEER. The CDR3 is 15 amino acids. V dropped 4 bases and J dropped 4 bases, with 16 bases sitting between them. The CDR3 region has the DNA TGCGCCAGCAGCCGGGACGTGAGGGTGGGAGAGACCCAGTACTTC. Translation gives CASSRDVRVGETQYF.

About this clone itself: The same CDR3 arises from other DNA sequences in this sample as well. The chain combines TRBV27 with TRBJ2-1, with D possibly called TRBD1 or TRBD2 (5 bases each). The germline gives CDR1 MNHEY, CDR2 SMNVEV (reference sequence). The CDR3 totals 13 residues. V was clipped by 6 bases and J by 4 bases, with 10 bases between them. The CDR3 loop reads CASSPGPYNEQFF. In DNA, the CDR3 is TGTGCCAGCAGCCCGGGGCCGTACAATGAGCAGTTCTTC.

V and J are TRBV5-6 and TRBJ1-2; 8 nucleotides agree with TRBD1. CDR1 is SGHDT, CDR2 YYEEEE, per germline. Trimming at V came to 3 bases and at J to 8 bases, leaving 9 bases not matched to a gene. The CDR3 runs 14 residues. CDR3 nucleotides: TGTGCCAGCAGCTCTGGACAGGGAGGAGGAGGCTACACCTTC. It is translated as CASSSGQGGGGYTF.

V is TRBV7-2 and J is TRBJ2-7; the D gene is possibly TRBD1 (6 bases). The V gene's germline CDR1 is SGHTA and CDR2 FQGNSA. Trimming took 5 bases from V and 3 from J, leaving 14 bases between them. This CDR3 region has 14 residues. The DNA for the CDR3 is TGTGCCAGCAGCAGCTACAGGGACCACTACGAGCAGTACTTC. Amino acid sequence: CASSSYRDHYEQYF.

V and J are TRBV30 and TRBJ2-7; D is unresolved. Trimming took 4 bases from V and 3 from J, leaving 10 bases between them. Germline V gene lookup returns CDR1 GTSNPN and CDR2 SVGIG (reference sequence). The CDR3 covers 12 residues. The CDR3 reads CAWTRPNYEQYF. The CDR3 DNA reads TGTGCCTGGACCCGCCCCAACTACGAGCAGTACTTC. Full variable domain (rest looked up from reference TRBV30 and TRBJ2-7): SQTIHQWPATLVQPVGSPLSLECTVEGTSNPNLYWYRQAAGRGLQLLFYSVGIGQISSEVPQNLSASRPQDRQFILSSKKLLLSDSGFYLCAWTRPNYEQYFGPGTRLTVT.

The genes are TRBV19 and TRBJ1-1; D not resolved. Trimming shortened V by 4 bases and J by 3 bases, and 9 bases separated the two germline ends. This CDR3 has 13 residues. CDR1 is LNHDA and CDR2 is SQIVND in the germline V gene (reference sequence). The CDR3 DNA is TGTGCCAGTAGTAACGGGGTTTACACTGAAGCTTTCTTT. Translated, it gives CASSNGVYTEAFF.

The J gene is TRBJ2-7, the V gene TRBV13, with TRBD1 matching over 9 bases. The V gene's germline CDR1 is PRHDT and CDR2 FYEKMQ (reference sequence). The length of the CDR3 is 17 residues. The junction had 10 bases not matched to a gene; V was cut back by 4 bases and J by 0 bases. In nucleotides, the CDR3 is TGTGCCAGCAGCTCTAAAGGACAGGGGCCCTACTCCTACGAGCAGTACTTC. It is translated as CASSSKGQGPYSYEQYF. The full variable domain, with the rest looked up from reference TRBV13 and TRBJ2-7, is AAGVIQSPRHLIKEKRETATLKCYPIPRHDTVYWYQQGPGQDPQFLISFYEKMQSDKGSIPDRFSAQQFSDYHSELNMSSLELGDSALYFCASSSKGQGPYSYEQYFGPGTRLTVT.

V and J are TRBV4-3 and TRBJ2-7, with D hard to call. The length of the CDR3 is 14 residues. The V and J ends lost 1 base and 1 base respectively, with 8 bases between them. Germline V gene lookup returns CDR1 LGHNA and CDR2 YSLEER. The CDR3, as DNA: TGCGCCAGCAGCCAAGGTTCTGGATCCTACGAGCAGTACTTC. The encoded protein is CASSQGSGSYEQYF.

The V gene is TRBV6-5, the J gene TRBJ2-3; D uncertain. V was pared by 4 bases and J by 1 base, with 6 bases between. This CDR3 is built from 13 residues. Germline values: CDR1 MNHEY, CDR2 SVGAGI. Written as DNA, the CDR3 is TGTGCCAGCAGTTCGTTGGGCACAGATACGCAGTATTTT. It specifies CASSSLGTDTQYF.

This chain joins TRBV30 and TRBJ2-1; 9 nucleotides line up with TRBD2. Germline lookup yields CDR1 GTSNPN and CDR2 SVGIG (reference sequence). There are 16 residues in the CDR3. With 4 bases clipped from V and 5 bases from J, the junction kept 12 bases outside the gene matches. The CDR3 spells CAWNIPPLAGNNEQFF. The CDR3 coding sequence is TGTGCCTGGAATATACCCCCCCTAGCGGGGAACAATGAGCAGTTCTTC.

This sequence joins TRBV23-1 and TRBJ1-2, with unresolved D. TRBV23-1 is given ORF status, its function remaining uncertain. Trimming left V 5 bases short and J 0 bases short, with 16 bases between. There are 16 residues in the CDR3. CDR3 region: CASSSKPGPSNYGYTF. The CDR3 bases are TGCGCCAGCAGTAGCAAACCGGGCCCCTCTAACTATGGCTACACCTTC.

This clone has only a few counts. Different DNA sequences within this sample yield the same CDR3. CDR3: CASSSGNEQFF. For the CDR3, the DNA is TGTGCCAGCAGCTCCGGCAATGAGCAGTTCTTC. V gene TRBV11-2 combines with J gene TRBJ2-1; D is unclear. Germline V lookup: CDR1 SGHAT, CDR2 FQNNGV. Trimming removed 4 bases from V and 6 bases from J, with 4 bases in between. The CDR3 consists of 11 residues.

Notes on this clone: Other DNA sequences from this sample encode an identical CDR3 as well. The V and J genes are TRBV12-5 and TRBJ2-7; D is undetermined. The ends were cut back, 3 bases at V and 4 bases at J, with 7 bases in the middle. The germline gives CDR1 LGHNT, CDR2 FRNRAP. The CDR3 is 12 residues long. The CDR3 DNA reads TGTGCTAGTGGTTTAGGGTCATACGAGCAGTACTTC. This sequence encodes CASGLGSYEQYF.

The chain links TRBV2 to TRBJ1-5; D is uncertain. In germline, CDR1 is SNHLY, CDR2 FYNNEI. CDR3 length equals 13 residues. The ends were cut back, 4 bases at V and 1 base at J, with 5 bases in the middle. This CDR3 is CASSAWSNQPQHF. In DNA form, the CDR3 reads TGTGCCAGCAGTGCCTGGAGCAATCAGCCCCAGCATTTT.

DNA of the CDR3: TGTGCCACCATTAACCCTGACACTGAAGCTTTCTTT. Translation: CATINPDTEAFF. The rearrangement uses TRBV15 and TRBJ1-1, with no clear D. V gave up 7 bases and J gave up 3 bases, with 9 bases separating them. The CDR3 is 12 residues long. Germline V lookup: CDR1 LNHNV, CDR2 YYDKDF (reference sequence).